The TCR beta chain described here comes from a study of post-analysis software for immune sequencing data. Study at large: Both relapsing-remitting and secondary progressive multiple sclerosis featured among the disease courses, as did progressive-relapsing multiple sclerosis.

CDR3 length: 13 residues. The V gene's germline CDR1 is SQVTM and CDR2 ANQGSEA. V shed 6 bases and J 3 bases; nucleotides not matched to a gene: 5. The TCR beta cDNA libraries contained unique molecular identifiers. TCRdb analysed the PCR reads with MiXCR anew, one entry per CDR3 protein. The sample consists of some 800,000 distinct CDR3 sequences, about 43% of them appearing once. Overall study findings and caveats: The five TRBV segments detected at higher frequency in patients than in controls included TRBV5-6, TRBV5-1 and TRBV20-1.

This clonotype was observed a few times. Antigen unknown. V usage is TRBV29-1 and J usage is TRBJ1-2, with 9 bases that match TRBD1. The sequence was collected from a girl aged 5-17 years with multiple sclerosis. Material: blood. The CDR3 protein is CSVQGAIDYGYTF. The CDR3 DNA is TGCAGCGTACAGGGGGCCATAGACTATGGCTACACCTTC. The entire variable domain, with the rest obtained from reference TRBV29-1 and TRBJ1-2, is as follows: SAVISQKPSRDICQRGTSLTIQCQVDSQVTMMFWYRQQPGQSLTLIATANQGSEATYESGFVIDKFPISRPNLTFSTLTVSNMSPEDSSIYLCSVQGAIDYGYTFGSGTRLTVV.